One and the same sample provided the 29 T cell receptor beta chains below, sequenced in a study of cytomegalovirus exposure and HLA in healthy donors. In the PCR, 60 Vbeta and 13 Jbeta primers were used. The method was immunoSEQ multiplex PCR; TCRdb's version includes in-frame clones alone and lacks a portion of them. The sample includes some 160,000 clones, roughly 77% seen only once; the top ten take under 2.5%. Sequencing was done on a sample of PBMCs. All receptors come from a man aged 45-65 years in good health and CMV-seropositive.

The chain recombines TRBV7-2 with TRBJ2-7; 13 bases are shared with TRBD2. The CDR3 loop spans 14 amino acids. CDR1 and CDR2 (germline): SGHTA, FQGNSA. V gave up 6 bases and J gave up 4 bases; unmatched junction bases: 3. The DNA of the CDR3 is TGTGCCAGCAGACCGGGACTAGCGGGGTACGAGCAGTACTTC. It is translated as CASRPGLAGYEQYF.

This chain connects TRBV10-3 to TRBJ2-3; 8 nucleotides match TRBD2. Germline assignment: CDR1 ENHRY and CDR2 SYGVKD. The CDR3 contains 15 residues. After removal of 10 bases from V and 4 bases from J, the junction contained 13 bases not matched to a gene. The CDR3: CASYLAGGTSDTQYF. DNA of the CDR3: TGTGCCAGCTACCTGGCGGGGGGTACATCAGATACGCAGTATTTT.

The rearrangement uses TRBV9 and TRBJ1-2, with 12 nucleotides matching TRBD1. The V segment lost 4 bases and the J segment 5 bases; nucleotides outside the gene matches: 3. The CDR3 length is 14 residues. CDR1 is SGDLS, CDR2 YYNGEE, per germline. The CDR3 DNA reads TGTGCCAGCAGCCCGGGACAGGGGGCGTATGGCTACACCTTC. Translating it yields CASSPGQGAYGYTF.

This clone has only one observation. The chain uses TRBV5-1 and TRBJ2-5, with D perhaps TRBD2 (6 bases). There are 14 residues in the CDR3. Germline CDR1 and CDR2: SGHRS and YFSETQ. Trimming left V 4 bases short and J 3 bases short, with 13 bases between. The CDR3 sequence is CASSTRLGEETQYF. The CDR3 DNA follows: TGCGCCAGCAGCACTCGACTAGGGGAAGAGACCCAGTACTTC.

This chain joins TRBV4-3 and TRBJ2-1; TRBD2 matches at 10 bases. Germline values: CDR1 LGHNA, CDR2 YSLEER. The junction had 7 bases not matched to a gene; V was cut back by 2 bases and J by 0 bases. This CDR3 spans 18 amino acids. The DNA of the CDR3 is TGCGCCAGCAGCCAACAGCGGGGGGGGCTCGTCTCCTACAATGAGCAGTTCTTC. Residues: CASSQQRGGLVSYNEQFF.

The chain uses TRBV4-3 and TRBJ2-1, with D uncertain. This CDR3 has 20 residues. V lost 0 bases and J lost 0, with 21 bases in between. Germline V gene lookup returns CDR1 LGHNA and CDR2 YSLEER. The CDR3: CASSQELLIRSGYSYNEQFF. The CDR3 DNA sequence: TGCGCCAGCAGCCAAGAATTATTAATCAGATCCGGGTACTCCTACAATGAGCAGTTCTTC.

This CDR3 reads CASKGRVRENQPQHF. In nucleotides, the CDR3 is TGTGCCAGCAAGGGCAGGGTTAGGGAAAATCAGCCCCAGCATTTT. V is TRBV2 and J is TRBJ1-5, with D possibly being TRBD1 (5 bases). Germline CDR1 SNHLY, CDR2 FYNNEI. The ends were cut back, 7 bases at V and 4 bases at J, with 17 bases in the middle. The CDR3 is made up of 15 amino acids.

The chain couples TRBV29-1 to TRBJ2-5; D gene uncertain. V was pared by 4 bases and J by 7 bases, with 16 bases between. The germline gives CDR1 SQVTM, CDR2 ANQGSEA. The CDR3 is 13 residues long. The CDR3 DNA reads as TGCAGCGTTGGGAATTTGGCGGCTTTGACCCAGTACTTC. Its protein product is CSVGNLAALTQYF.

As for this clone: An end of the junction differs from the germline gene, which may be a read error. Within the sample, other DNA sequences also encode this same CDR3. The rearrangement joins TRBV7-9 to TRBJ2-7; 12 positions agree with TRBD1. CDR1 is SEHNR, CDR2 FQNEAQ, per germline (reference sequence). This CDR3 spans 15 amino acids. The CDR3 loop reads CASNRPGQGAREQYF. DNA for the CDR3: TGTGCAAGCAACCGACCGGGACAGGGGGCGCGCGAGCAGTACTTC. Looking up the rest from reference TRBV7-9 and TRBJ2-7 gives the full variable domain: DTGVSQNPRHKITKRGQNVTFRCDPISEHNRLYWYRQTLGQGPEFLTYFQNEAQLEKSRLLSDRFSAERPKGSFSTLEIQRTEQGDSAMYLCASNRPGQGAREQYFGPGTRLTVT.

In this sample, this clone turned up once. The chain carries TRBV19 and TRBJ2-7; D unresolved. V lost 3 bases to trimming and J lost 3 bases, with 12 bases between them. Germline CDR1 and CDR2: LNHDA and SQIVND (reference sequence). This CDR3 contains 14 residues. CDR3 in DNA: TGTGCCAGTAGTATTGGGTTTCCGGGCTACGAGCAGTACTTC. Translated, it gives CASSIGFPGYEQYF.

V and J are TRBV2 and TRBJ2-7; tentatively, D is TRBD1 (6 bases). Germline CDR1 SNHLY, CDR2 FYNNEI. The length of the CDR3 is 15 residues. The V gene lost 6 bases and the J gene lost 6 bases, with 21 bases spanning the gap. The CDR3, as DNA: TGTGCCAGCAGAGCTCAGGGGATCCCTCCCTCCGAGCAGTACTTC. Translation gives CASRAQGIPPSEQYF.

The chain links TRBV19 to TRBJ1-2, with 8 nucleotides matching TRBD1. Germline assignment: CDR1 LNHDA and CDR2 SQIVND (reference sequence). The V segment lost 7 bases and the J segment 4 bases; nucleotides outside the gene matches: 11. There are 15 residues in the CDR3. CDR3 sequence reads: CASKTDRVGGYGYTF. In nucleotides, the CDR3 is TGTGCCAGTAAAACGGACAGGGTAGGTGGCTATGGCTACACCTTC.

As DNA, the CDR3 is TGTGCCAGCAGCTTAGCGGGCGGGACCTACGAGCAGTACTTC. Translation gives CASSLAGGTYEQYF. J is TRBJ2-7 and V is TRBV7-8; D is perhaps TRBD2 (6 bases). Germline V lookup: CDR1 SGHVS, CDR2 FQNEAQ. CDR3 length equals 14 residues. Trimming cost V 0 bases and J 2 bases, with 8 bases left between them.

For the CDR3, the DNA is TGTGCCAGCAGTTTACGGGCTAACTATGGCTACACCTTC. It yields the protein CASSLRANYGYTF. V gene TRBV27 combines with J gene TRBJ1-2; D unresolved. CDR3 length: 13 residues. CDR1 MNHEY and CDR2 SMNVEV come from the germline V gene (reference sequence). V was clipped by 2 bases and J by 0 bases, with 4 bases between them.

V is TRBV4-3 and J is TRBJ1-5; TRBD1 agrees at 8 bases. The V segment lost 0 bases and the J segment 6 bases; nucleotides outside the gene matches: 4. Germline CDR1 LGHNA, CDR2 YSLEER. The CDR3 is 15 amino acids. This CDR3 reads CASSQDSTGVQPQHF. The CDR3 nucleotides read TGCGCCAGCAGCCAAGATTCGACAGGGGTTCAGCCCCAGCATTTT.

The rearrangement joins TRBV6-5 to TRBJ1-2, with D possibly matching TRBD1 (6 bases). The V and J ends lost 6 bases and 11 bases respectively, with 25 bases between them. The CDR3 covers 15 residues. The germline gives CDR1 MNHEY, CDR2 SVGAGI. CDR3 sequence reads: CASSETGNLLVGYTF. For the CDR3, the DNA is TGTGCCAGCAGCGAAACAGGGAACTTATTAGTGGGATACACCTTC.

The CDR3 spells CASSRGASGGSDTQYF. The CDR3 nucleotides are TGCGCCAGCAGCCGGGGGGCTAGCGGGGGTTCAGATACGCAGTATTTT. This rearrangement joins TRBV4-1 to TRBJ2-3; TRBD2 matches at 10 bases. Trimming at V came to 4 bases and at J to 4 bases, leaving 8 bases not matched to a gene. The CDR3 has 16 amino acids. Looked up from germline, CDR1 is MGHRA and CDR2 is YSYEKL.

The gene calls are TRBV4-3 and TRBJ2-3; TRBD2 aligns across 14 bases. There are 17 residues in the CDR3. Trimming took 4 bases from V and 4 from J; bases not matched to a gene: 7. Germline CDR1 reads LGHNA; CDR2 reads YSLEER. The CDR3, as DNA: TGCGCCAGCAGCCTCCAGACTAGCGGGGGGGCAGCAGATACGCAGTATTTT. This codes for CASSLQTSGGAADTQYF.

The chain recombines TRBV9 with TRBJ1-1; no definite D call. Trimming shortened V by 2 bases and J by 0 bases, and 14 bases separated the two germline ends. The germline V gene has CDR1 SGDLS and CDR2 YYNGEE. CDR3 length equals 16 residues. The CDR3 DNA reads TGTGCCAGCAGCGTCCTCGGAGGACCCATGAACACTGAAGCTTTCTTT. It codes for CASSVLGGPMNTEAFF.

This clone came up a few times. J is TRBJ2-1 and V is TRBV5-4; tentatively, D is TRBD2 (7 bases). Germline assignment: CDR1 SGHNT and CDR2 YYREEE (reference sequence). With 4 bases removed from V and 0 bases from J, the gap between germline ends came to 17 bases. The CDR3 has 17 residues. The CDR3 is CASSLPGGGSSYNEQFF. The DNA of the CDR3 is TGTGCCAGCAGCCTACCGGGGGGCGGAAGCTCCTACAATGAGCAGTTCTTC.

The V call is TRBV6-5, the J call TRBJ1-1, with D maybe TRBD1 (6 bases). CDR1 is MNHEY, CDR2 SVGAGI, per germline. Deletions cut 2 bases from V and 0 bases from J, with 7 bases between. This CDR3 has 14 amino acids. This chain's CDR3 is CASSYRTVNTEAFF. CDR3 DNA: TGTGCCAGCAGTTACCGGACAGTGAACACTGAAGCTTTCTTT.

This clone came up once. The genes are TRBV29-1 and TRBJ2-1; the match to TRBD2 covers 13 bases. The V and J ends lost 6 bases and 3 bases, in that order; junction bases with no gene match: 20. Germline V gene lookup returns CDR1 SQVTM and CDR2 ANQGSEA. The CDR3 consists of 20 residues. CDR3 bases: TGCAGCGTGAGCGGCACTAGGACTAGCGGGGGTCACACAGACTACAATGAGCAGTTCTTC. This codes for CSVSGTRTSGGHTDYNEQFF.

The chain joins TRBV27 to TRBJ1-5; 7 bases line up with TRBD1. The CDR3 runs to 15 residues. Germline values: CDR1 MNHEY, CDR2 SMNVEV (reference sequence). The junction had 6 bases not matched to a gene; V was cut back by 4 bases and J by 3 bases. CDR3 sequence: CASSWYGTANQPQHF. The CDR3 nucleotides read TGTGCCAGCAGTTGGTACGGGACAGCCAATCAGCCCCAGCATTTT.

In its sample, this clone was seen a few times. Within the sample, other DNA sequences also encode this same CDR3. This rearrangement joins TRBV28 to TRBJ1-2; no definite D call. Trimming pared 1 base from V and 8 bases from J, leaving 8 bases between. The CDR3 spans 12 residues. Germline CDR1 and CDR2: MDHEN and SYDVKM. For the CDR3, the DNA is TGTGCCAGCAGTTTATCTGGGAGCGGCTACACCTTC. This codes for CASSLSGSGYTF.

This sequence joins TRBV27 and TRBJ2-7, with TRBD1 as a possible D gene (5 bases). Germline V gene sequence: CDR1 MNHEY, CDR2 SMNVEV (reference sequence). CDR3 length equals 13 residues. The V end was cut by 3 bases, the J end by 3 bases, with 9 bases between. The CDR3 reads CASSLGQNYEQYF. The CDR3 DNA is TGTGCCAGCAGTTTGGGGCAGAACTACGAGCAGTACTTC.

This chain uses TRBV14 with TRBJ2-2; D not certain. There are 12 residues in the CDR3. Germline values: CDR1 SGHDN, CDR2 FVKESK. V shed 1 base and J shed 6 bases, with 3 bases lying between them. CDR3 amino acids: CASSQAAGELFF. CDR3 bases: TGTGCCAGCAGCCAAGCCGCCGGGGAGCTGTTTTTT.

V is TRBV6-1 and J is TRBJ2-7; 7 bases are shared with TRBD1. The V segment lost 7 bases and the J segment 2 bases; nucleotides outside the gene matches: 5. This CDR3 comprises 13 residues. CDR1 and CDR2 (germline): MNHNS, SASEGT. CDR3 region: CASILTGPYEQYF. In DNA, the CDR3 is TGTGCCAGCATCTTGACAGGGCCCTACGAGCAGTACTTC.

This clone was detected a few times. The chain links TRBV5-6 to TRBJ2-3, with no clear D. Trimming removed 4 bases at V and 2 bases at J, with 8 bases between. The CDR3 sequence is 13 residues long. CDR1 is SGHDT and CDR2 is YYEEEE in the germline V gene. The CDR3 DNA sequence: TGTGCCAGCAGCCGGTATTCCACAGATACGCAGTATTTT. Its protein product is CASSRYSTDTQYF. Supplemented by reference TRBV5-6 and TRBJ2-3, the full variable domain reads DAGVTQSPTHLIKTRGQQVTLRCSPKSGHDTVSWYQQALGQGPQFIFQYYEEEERQRGNFPDRFSGHQFPNYSSELNVNALLLGDSALYLCASSRYSTDTQYFGPGTRLTVL.

A note on this clone: The same CDR3 is also encoded by other DNA sequences in this sample. The chain joins TRBV7-8 to TRBJ1-3, with a tentative D call TRBD1 (5 bases). Germline V gene lookup returns CDR1 SGHVS and CDR2 FQNEAQ. The CDR3 contains 17 residues. V was trimmed by 2 bases and J by 3 bases, leaving 17 bases between them. CDR3 coding DNA: TGTGCCAGCAGCTTACCCCCCTGGCAGGGTATTGGAAACACCATATATTTT. Translated: CASSLPPWQGIGNTIYF.